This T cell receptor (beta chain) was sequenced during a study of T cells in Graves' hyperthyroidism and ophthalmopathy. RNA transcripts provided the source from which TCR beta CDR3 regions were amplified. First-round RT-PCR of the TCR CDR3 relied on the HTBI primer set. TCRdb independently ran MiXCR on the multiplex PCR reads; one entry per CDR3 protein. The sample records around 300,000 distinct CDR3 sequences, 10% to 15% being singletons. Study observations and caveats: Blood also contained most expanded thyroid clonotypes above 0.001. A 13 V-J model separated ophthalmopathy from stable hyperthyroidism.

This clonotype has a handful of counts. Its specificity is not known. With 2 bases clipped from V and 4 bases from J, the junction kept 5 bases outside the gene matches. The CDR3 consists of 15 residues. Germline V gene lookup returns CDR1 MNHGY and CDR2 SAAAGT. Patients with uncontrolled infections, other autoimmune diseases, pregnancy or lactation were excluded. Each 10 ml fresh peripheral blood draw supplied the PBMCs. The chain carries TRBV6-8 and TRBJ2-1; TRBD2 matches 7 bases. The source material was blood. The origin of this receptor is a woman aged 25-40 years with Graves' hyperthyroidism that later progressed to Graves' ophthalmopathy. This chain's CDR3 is CASSYPAGTYNEQFF. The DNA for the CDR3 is TGTGCCAGCAGTTACCCAGCGGGAACTTACAATGAGCAGTTCTTC.